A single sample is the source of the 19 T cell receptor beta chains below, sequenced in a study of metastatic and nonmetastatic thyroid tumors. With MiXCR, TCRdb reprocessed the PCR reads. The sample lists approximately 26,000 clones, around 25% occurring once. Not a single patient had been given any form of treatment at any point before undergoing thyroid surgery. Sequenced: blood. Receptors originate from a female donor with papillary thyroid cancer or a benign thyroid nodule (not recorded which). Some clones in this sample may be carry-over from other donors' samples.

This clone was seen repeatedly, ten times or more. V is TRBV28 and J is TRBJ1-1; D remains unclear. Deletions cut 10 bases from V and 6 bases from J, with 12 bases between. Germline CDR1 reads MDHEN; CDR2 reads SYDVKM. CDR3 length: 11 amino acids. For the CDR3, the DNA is TGTGCCACTAGAAGAAAGGCTGAAGCTTTCTTT. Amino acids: CATRRKAEAFF.

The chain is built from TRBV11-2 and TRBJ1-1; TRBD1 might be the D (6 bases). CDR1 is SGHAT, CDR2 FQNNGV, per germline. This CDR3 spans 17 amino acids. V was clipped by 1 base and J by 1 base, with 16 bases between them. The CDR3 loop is CASSLGHRAKGNTEAFF. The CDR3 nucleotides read TGTGCCAGCAGCTTAGGCCACAGGGCGAAGGGGAACACTGAAGCTTTCTTT.

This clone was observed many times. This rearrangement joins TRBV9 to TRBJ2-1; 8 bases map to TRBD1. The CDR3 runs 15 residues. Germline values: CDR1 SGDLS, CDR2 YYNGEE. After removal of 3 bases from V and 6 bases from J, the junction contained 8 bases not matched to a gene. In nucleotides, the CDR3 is TGTGCCAGCAGCGCATTGGGCAGGGGGCTCAATGAGCAGTTCTTC. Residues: CASSALGRGLNEQFF.

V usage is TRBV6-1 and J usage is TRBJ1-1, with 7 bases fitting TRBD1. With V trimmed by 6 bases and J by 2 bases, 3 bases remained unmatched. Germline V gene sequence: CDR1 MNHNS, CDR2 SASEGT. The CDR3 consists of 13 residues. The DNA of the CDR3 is TGTGCCAGCAGGACAGGGAGCAACACTGAAGCTTTCTTT. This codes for CASRTGSNTEAFF.

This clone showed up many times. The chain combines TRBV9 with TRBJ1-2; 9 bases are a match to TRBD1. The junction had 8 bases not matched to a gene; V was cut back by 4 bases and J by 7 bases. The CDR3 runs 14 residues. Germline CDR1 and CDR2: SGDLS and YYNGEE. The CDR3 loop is CASSPGTGFVGYTF. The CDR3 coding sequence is TGTGCCAGCAGCCCCGGGACAGGGTTTGTTGGCTACACCTTC.

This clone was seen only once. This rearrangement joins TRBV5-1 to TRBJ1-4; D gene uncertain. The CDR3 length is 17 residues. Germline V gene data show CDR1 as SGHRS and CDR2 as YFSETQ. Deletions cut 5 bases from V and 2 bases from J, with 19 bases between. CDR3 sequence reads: CASSLQWALGTNEKLFF. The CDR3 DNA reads TGCGCCAGCAGTCTCCAGTGGGCGCTTGGCACTAATGAAAAACTGTTTTTT.

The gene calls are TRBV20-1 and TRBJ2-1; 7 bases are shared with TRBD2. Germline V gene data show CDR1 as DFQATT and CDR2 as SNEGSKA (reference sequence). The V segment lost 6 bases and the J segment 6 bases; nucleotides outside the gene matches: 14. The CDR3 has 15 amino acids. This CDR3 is CSARYAGVVGNEQFF. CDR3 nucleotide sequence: TGCAGTGCCCGCTACGCGGGAGTTGTGGGCAATGAGCAGTTCTTC.

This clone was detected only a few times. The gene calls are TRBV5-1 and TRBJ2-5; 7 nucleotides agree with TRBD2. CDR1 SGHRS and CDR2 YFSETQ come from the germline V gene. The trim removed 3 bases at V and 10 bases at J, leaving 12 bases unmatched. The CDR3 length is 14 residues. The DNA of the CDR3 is TGCGCCAGCAGCTACGCGGCGGGGGAGGAGGTCCAGTACTTC. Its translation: CASSYAAGEEVQYF.

CDR3 region: CSASIGEWVTEAFF. As DNA, the CDR3 is TGCAGTGCTAGTATCGGGGAATGGGTCACTGAAGCTTTCTTT. The chain links TRBV20-1 to TRBJ1-1; D remains ambiguous. Between the trimmed V and J ends, which lost 3 bases and 4 bases, there was a span of 15 bases. The CDR3 is 14 residues long. Germline CDR1 reads DFQATT; CDR2 reads SNEGSKA (reference sequence).

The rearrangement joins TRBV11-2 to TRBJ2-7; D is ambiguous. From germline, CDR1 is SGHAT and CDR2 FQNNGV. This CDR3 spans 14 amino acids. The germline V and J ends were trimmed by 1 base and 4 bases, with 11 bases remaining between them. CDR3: CASSLVSERYEQYF. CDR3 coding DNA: TGTGCCAGCAGCTTAGTGAGCGAGAGGTACGAGCAGTACTTC.

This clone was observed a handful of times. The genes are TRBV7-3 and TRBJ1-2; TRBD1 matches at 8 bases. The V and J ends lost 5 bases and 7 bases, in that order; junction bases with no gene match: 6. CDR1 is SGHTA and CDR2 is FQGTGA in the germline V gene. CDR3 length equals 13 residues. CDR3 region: CASSRTGGSGYTF. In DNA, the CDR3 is TGTGCCAGCAGCCGAACAGGGGGGTCTGGCTACACCTTC. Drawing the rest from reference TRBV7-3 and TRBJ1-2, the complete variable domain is GAGVSQTPSNKVTEKGKYVELRCDPISGHTALYWYRQSLGQGPEFLIYFQGTGAADDSGLPNDRFFAVRPEGSVSTLKIQRTERGDSAVYLCASSRTGGSGYTFGSGTRLTVV.

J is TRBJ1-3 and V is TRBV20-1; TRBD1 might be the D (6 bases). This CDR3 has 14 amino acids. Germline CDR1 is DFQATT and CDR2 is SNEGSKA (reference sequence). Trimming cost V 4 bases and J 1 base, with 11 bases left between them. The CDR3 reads CSATRDNSGNTIYF. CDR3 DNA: TGCAGTGCTACACGGGACAATTCTGGAAACACCATATATTTT.

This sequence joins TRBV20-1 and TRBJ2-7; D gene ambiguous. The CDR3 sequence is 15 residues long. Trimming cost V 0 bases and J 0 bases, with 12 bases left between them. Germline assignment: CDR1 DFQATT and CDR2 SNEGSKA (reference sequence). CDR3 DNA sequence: TGCAGTGCTAGAGAAGCCCGCCGAAACTCCTACGAGCAGTACTTC. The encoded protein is CSAREARRNSYEQYF.

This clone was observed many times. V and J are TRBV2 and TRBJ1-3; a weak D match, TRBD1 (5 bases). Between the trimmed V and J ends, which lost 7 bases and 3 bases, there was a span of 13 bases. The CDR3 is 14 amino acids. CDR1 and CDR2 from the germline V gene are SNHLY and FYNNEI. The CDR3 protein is CASISGTNGNTIYF. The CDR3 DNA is TGTGCCAGCATTTCGGGGACTAATGGAAACACCATATATTTT.

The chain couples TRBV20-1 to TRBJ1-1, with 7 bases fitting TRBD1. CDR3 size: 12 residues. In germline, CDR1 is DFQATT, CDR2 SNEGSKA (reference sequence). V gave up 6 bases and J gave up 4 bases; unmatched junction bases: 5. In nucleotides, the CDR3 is TGCAGTGCCCCGTACAGGGGCACTGAAGCTTTCTTT. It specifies CSAPYRGTEAFF.

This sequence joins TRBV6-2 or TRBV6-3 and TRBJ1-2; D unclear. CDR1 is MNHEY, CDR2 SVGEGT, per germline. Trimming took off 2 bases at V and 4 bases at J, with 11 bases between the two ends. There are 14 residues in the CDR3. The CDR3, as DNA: TGTGCCAGCAGTTACGGGATGGGGAGCTATGGCTACACCTTC. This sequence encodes CASSYGMGSYGYTF.

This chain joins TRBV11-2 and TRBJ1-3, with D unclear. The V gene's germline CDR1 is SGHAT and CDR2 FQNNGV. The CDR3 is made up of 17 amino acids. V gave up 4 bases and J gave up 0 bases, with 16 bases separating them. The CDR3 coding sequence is TGTGCCAGCAGCTCGACCCCGGCGGGCTACTCTGGAAACACCATATATTTT. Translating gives CASSSTPAGYSGNTIYF.

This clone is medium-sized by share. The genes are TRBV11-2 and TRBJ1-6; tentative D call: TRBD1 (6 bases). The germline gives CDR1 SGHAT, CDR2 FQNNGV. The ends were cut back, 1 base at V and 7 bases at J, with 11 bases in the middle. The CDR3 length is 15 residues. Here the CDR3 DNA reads TGTGCCAGCAGCTTAGGGGGTACAGGGAATTCACCCCTCCACTTT. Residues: CASSLGGTGNSPLHF.

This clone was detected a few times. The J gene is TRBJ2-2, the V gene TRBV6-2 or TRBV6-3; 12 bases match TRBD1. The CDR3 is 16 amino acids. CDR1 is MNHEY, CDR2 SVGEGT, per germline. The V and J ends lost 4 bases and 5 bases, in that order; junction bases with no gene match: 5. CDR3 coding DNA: TGTGCCAGCAGTTGGCGGGACAGGGGGCGTACCGGGGAGCTGTTTTTT. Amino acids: CASSWRDRGRTGELFF.